Listed below are T cell receptor beta chains from one sample, sequenced in a study of blood T cell repertoires in COVID-19. Some clones are missing from TCRdb's copy, which holds only in-frame ones; the method was immunoSEQ multiplex PCR. The table has approximately 110,000 clones, 85% seen once; the top ten hold 3% to 3.5%. Sequenced sample: peripheral blood. These TCRs come from a middle-aged man with acute or convalescent COVID-19. The CDR3 runs from the conserved cysteine through the conserved F or W. The order of the fields is V gene, J gene, D gene, clone size, CDR3 protein, CDR3 DNA. D genes are given only for firm matches. Size is omitted from some rows. Given values are once, few, many or a class for expanded clones.

V gene: TRBV9; J gene: TRBJ1-1; D gene: -; clone size: -; CDR3 protein: CASSVGWGAEAFF; CDR3 DNA: TGTGCCAGCAGCGTAGGGTGGGGGGCTGAAGCTTTCTTT
V gene: TRBV24-1; J gene: TRBJ2-7; D gene: -; clone size: -; CDR3 protein: CATSDFSGSGAYEQYF; CDR3 DNA: TGTGCCACCAGTGATTTTTCGGGAAGTGGAGCCTACGAGCAGTACTTC
V gene: TRBV27; J gene: TRBJ2-7; D gene: -; clone size: -; CDR3 protein: CASSLWAGETYEQYF; CDR3 DNA: TGTGCCAGCAGTTTATGGGCAGGGGAAACCTACGAGCAGTACTTC
V gene: TRBV5-8; J gene: TRBJ2-5; D gene: TRBD1; clone size: -; CDR3 protein: CASSLVTGPPETQYF; CDR3 DNA: TGTGCCAGCAGCTTGGTGACAGGGCCGCCAGAGACCCAGTACTTC
V gene: TRBV2; J gene: TRBJ1-5; D gene: -; clone size: -; CDR3 protein: CASSVATRGQPQHF; CDR3 DNA: TGTGCCAGCAGTGTTGCGACCCGGGGTCAGCCCCAGCATTTT
V gene: TRBV4-2; J gene: TRBJ2-3; D gene: TRBD1; clone size: -; CDR3 protein: CASSPTGTFSTDTQYF; CDR3 DNA: TGTGCCAGCAGCCCGACAGGGACCTTTAGCACAGATACGCAGTATTTT
V gene: TRBV5-4; J gene: TRBJ1-1; D gene: -; clone size: few; CDR3 protein: CASSLDGGNTEAFF; CDR3 DNA: TGTGCCAGCAGCTTGGATGGCGGGAACACTGAAGCTTTCTTT
V gene: TRBV21-1; J gene: TRBJ1-6; D gene: -; clone size: -; CDR3 protein: CASSKRVRGQISPPLHF; CDR3 DNA: TGTGCCAGCAGCAAAAGAGTTCGGGGACAGATTAGTCCACCCCTCCACTTT
V gene: TRBV4-1; J gene: TRBJ2-2; D gene: TRBD2; clone size: -; CDR3 protein: CASSPGRGLNTGELFF; CDR3 DNA: TGCGCCAGCAGCCCGGGGAGGGGACTGAACACCGGGGAGCTGTTTTTT
V gene: TRBV6-5; J gene: TRBJ2-3; D gene: -; clone size: -; CDR3 protein: CASRPLTGIATQYF; CDR3 DNA: TGTGCCAGCAGGCCCCTGACAGGAATTGCTACGCAGTATTTT
V gene: TRBV4-2; J gene: TRBJ2-3; D gene: TRBD2; clone size: -; CDR3 protein: CASSQGLAGGYTDTQYF; CDR3 DNA: TGTGCCAGCAGCCAGGGCCTAGCGGGGGGTTACACAGATACGCAGTATTTT
V gene: TRBV19; J gene: TRBJ2-1; D gene: -; clone size: -; CDR3 protein: CASSETGWGRFF; CDR3 DNA: TGTGCCAGTAGTGAAACAGGGTGGGGTAGGTTCTTC
V gene: TRBV19; J gene: TRBJ1-4; D gene: -; clone size: -; CDR3 protein: CASSITGVTGLFF; CDR3 DNA: TGTGCCAGTAGTATCACGGGGGTGACGGGCTTGTTTTTT
V gene: TRBV7-9; J gene: TRBJ2-5; D gene: TRBD1; clone size: -; CDR3 protein: CASSLFLGQGRIARETQYF; CDR3 DNA: TGTGCCAGCAGCTTATTCCTCGGACAGGGGAGGATCGCGAGAGAGACCCAGTACTTC
V gene: TRBV6-6; J gene: TRBJ2-5; D gene: -; clone size: once; CDR3 protein: CASSYSRQMRQETQYF; CDR3 DNA: TGTGCCAGCAGTTACTCGCGGCAGATGAGGCAAGAGACCCAGTACTTC
V gene: TRBV7-7; J gene: TRBJ1-6; D gene: -; clone size: -; CDR3 protein: CASSLAGANSPLHF; CDR3 DNA: TGTGCCAGCAGCTTAGCAGGGGCTAATTCACCCCTCCACTTT
V gene: TRBV2; J gene: TRBJ2-3; D gene: -; clone size: -; CDR3 protein: CASYNPLGGTDTQYF; CDR3 DNA: TGTGCCAGCTACAACCCTCTGGGCGGCACAGATACGCAGTATTTT
V gene: TRBV5-6; J gene: TRBJ2-1; D gene: -; clone size: -; CDR3 protein: CASSLGQFYNEQFF; CDR3 DNA: TGTGCCAGCAGCCTTGGACAGTTCTACAATGAGCAGTTCTTC
V gene: TRBV19; J gene: TRBJ1-5; D gene: TRBD1; clone size: -; CDR3 protein: CASSTDRENQPQHF; CDR3 DNA: TGTGCCAGTAGTACCGACAGGGAAAATCAGCCCCAGCATTTT
V gene: TRBV7-9; J gene: TRBJ1-3; D gene: TRBD1; clone size: -; CDR3 protein: CASTATGDSGNTIYF; CDR3 DNA: TGTGCCAGCACCGCGACAGGGGACTCTGGAAACACCATATATTTT
V gene: TRBV3-1/TRBV3-2; J gene: TRBJ2-2; D gene: TRBD2; clone size: -; CDR3 protein: CASSPAGGANTGELFF; CDR3 DNA: TGTGCCAGCAGCCCGGCGGGGGGGGCGAACACCGGGGAGCTGTTTTTT
V gene: TRBV15; J gene: TRBJ2-3; D gene: TRBD1; clone size: -; CDR3 protein: CATSRPPGQGATDTQYF; CDR3 DNA: TGTGCCACCAGCAGACCACCGGGACAGGGCGCTACAGATACGCAGTATTTT
V gene: TRBV5-1; J gene: TRBJ2-7; D gene: -; clone size: -; CDR3 protein: CASSLAGINIGEQYF; CDR3 DNA: TGCGCCAGCAGCTTGGCCGGGATTAATATAGGGGAGCAGTACTTC
V gene: TRBV27; J gene: TRBJ2-7; D gene: -; clone size: few; CDR3 protein: CASSLGQTYEQYF; CDR3 DNA: TGTGCCAGCAGTTTAGGGCAGACCTACGAGCAGTACTTC
V gene: TRBV5-8; J gene: TRBJ1-5; D gene: TRBD1; clone size: few; CDR3 protein: CASSFTGTVQDF; CDR3 DNA: TGTGCCAGCAGCTTTACCGGGACAGTGCAGGATTTT
V gene: TRBV6-5; J gene: TRBJ1-1; D gene: -; clone size: -; CDR3 protein: CASSDRTYTEAFF; CDR3 DNA: TGTGCCAGCTCCGACAGGACCTACACTGAAGCTTTCTTT
V gene: TRBV9; J gene: TRBJ2-1; D gene: TRBD2; clone size: -; CDR3 protein: CASSVDLGLASYNEQFF; CDR3 DNA: TGTGCCAGCAGCGTAGATCTAGGACTAGCCTCCTACAATGAGCAGTTCTTC
V gene: TRBV19; J gene: TRBJ1-1; D gene: -; clone size: -; CDR3 protein: CASSMAHLNTEAFF; CDR3 DNA: TGTGCCAGTAGTATGGCCCACCTGAACACTGAAGCTTTCTTT
V gene: TRBV2; J gene: TRBJ2-3; D gene: TRBD1; clone size: -; CDR3 protein: CASRRDSGSTDTQYF; CDR3 DNA: TGTGCCAGCAGGAGGGACAGTGGGAGCACAGATACGCAGTATTTT
V gene: TRBV6-6; J gene: TRBJ2-7; D gene: -; clone size: -; CDR3 protein: CASSQGQVYEQYF; CDR3 DNA: TGTGCCAGCAGCCAAGGACAAGTATACGAGCAGTACTTC
V gene: TRBV14; J gene: TRBJ2-7; D gene: -; clone size: -; CDR3 protein: CASSQGLSIGSSYEQYF; CDR3 DNA: TGTGCCAGCAGCCAGGGACTCAGTATAGGAAGCTCCTACGAGCAGTACTTC
V gene: TRBV7-6; J gene: TRBJ1-1; D gene: -; clone size: -; CDR3 protein: CASSDTMNTEAFF; CDR3 DNA: TGTGCCAGCAGCGATACAATGAACACTGAAGCTTTCTTT
V gene: TRBV25-1; J gene: TRBJ2-7; D gene: -; clone size: -; CDR3 protein: CASSEFSGTSREQYF; CDR3 DNA: TGTGCCAGCAGTGAATTTTCTGGGACATCCCGCGAGCAGTACTTC
V gene: TRBV7-9; J gene: TRBJ2-7; D gene: -; clone size: -; CDR3 protein: CASSPRGAGATYEQYF; CDR3 DNA: TGTGCCAGCAGCCCCCGGGGGGCTGGGGCTACCTACGAGCAGTACTTC
V gene: TRBV7-9; J gene: TRBJ1-2; D gene: -; clone size: -; CDR3 protein: CASSFSGVDYGYTF; CDR3 DNA: TGTGCCAGCAGCTTCTCAGGGGTTGACTATGGCTACACCTTC
V gene: TRBV5-1; J gene: TRBJ2-7; D gene: TRBD1; clone size: -; CDR3 protein: CASSDGQGAHEQYF; CDR3 DNA: TGCGCCAGCAGCGATGGACAGGGGGCACACGAGCAGTACTTC
V gene: TRBV3-1/TRBV3-2; J gene: TRBJ2-5; D gene: TRBD1; clone size: -; CDR3 protein: CASSQGDRGKETQYF; CDR3 DNA: TGTGCCAGCAGCCAAGGGGACAGGGGGAAAGAGACCCAGTACTTC
V gene: TRBV14; J gene: TRBJ2-3; D gene: TRBD1; clone size: -; CDR3 protein: CASSERTGDTDTQYF; CDR3 DNA: TGTGCCAGCAGCGAACGGACAGGGGACACAGATACGCAGTATTTT
V gene: TRBV29-1; J gene: TRBJ1-4; D gene: -; clone size: -; CDR3 protein: CSVARADEKLFF; CDR3 DNA: TGCAGCGTTGCCAGGGCTGATGAAAAACTGTTTTTT
V gene: TRBV2; J gene: TRBJ1-2; D gene: TRBD1; clone size: few; CDR3 protein: CASRYTGAIGYTF; CDR3 DNA: TGTGCCAGCAGATACACAGGGGCTATTGGCTACACCTTC
V gene: TRBV12-5; J gene: TRBJ2-2; D gene: -; clone size: -; CDR3 protein: CAARDTNTGELFF; CDR3 DNA: TGTGCCGCCCGAGACACGAACACCGGGGAGCTGTTTTTT
V gene: TRBV29-1; J gene: TRBJ2-3; D gene: TRBD1; clone size: once; CDR3 protein: CSPGTGSSTDTQYF; CDR3 DNA: TGCAGCCCCGGGACAGGGTCTAGCACAGATACGCAGTATTTT
V gene: TRBV27; J gene: TRBJ1-2; D gene: TRBD1; clone size: -; CDR3 protein: CASWTGHGYTF; CDR3 DNA: TGTGCCAGCTGGACAGGGCATGGCTACACCTTC
V gene: TRBV6-1; J gene: TRBJ2-6; D gene: -; clone size: -; CDR3 protein: CASSDRETGANVLTF; CDR3 DNA: TGTGCCAGCAGTGACAGGGAAACTGGGGCCAACGTCCTGACTTTC
V gene: TRBV7-9; J gene: TRBJ1-2; D gene: TRBD1; clone size: once; CDR3 protein: CASSPPRRGPFDYGYTF; CDR3 DNA: TGTGCCAGCAGCCCGCCGAGAAGGGGGCCTTTTGACTATGGCTACACCTTC
V gene: TRBV10-3; J gene: TRBJ2-7; D gene: -; clone size: -; CDR3 protein: CAISDRLAQPYEQYF; CDR3 DNA: TGTGCCATCAGTGATCGTCTAGCCCAACCTTACGAGCAGTACTTC
V gene: TRBV2; J gene: TRBJ2-2; D gene: TRBD1; clone size: -; CDR3 protein: CASRNRGQGGELFF; CDR3 DNA: TGTGCCAGCAGAAACAGGGGGCAGGGCGGGGAGCTGTTTTTT
V gene: TRBV11-3; J gene: TRBJ2-3; D gene: -; clone size: few; CDR3 protein: CASSLDGLEADTQYF; CDR3 DNA: TGTGCCAGCAGCTTAGATGGCTTAGAGGCAGATACGCAGTATTTT
V gene: TRBV6-5; J gene: TRBJ1-1; D gene: TRBD1; clone size: -; CDR3 protein: CASSWTGADTEAFF; CDR3 DNA: TGTGCCAGCAGTTGGACAGGGGCGGACACTGAAGCTTTCTTT
V gene: TRBV6-2/TRBV6-3; J gene: TRBJ2-5; D gene: -; clone size: -; CDR3 protein: CASSYSARQNQETQYF; CDR3 DNA: TGTGCCAGCAGTTACTCCGCTCGCCAGAACCAAGAGACCCAGTACTTC
V gene: TRBV18; J gene: TRBJ2-7; D gene: TRBD1; clone size: -; CDR3 protein: CASSPGGQASYEQYF; CDR3 DNA: TGTGCCAGCTCCCCCGGGGGACAGGCAAGCTACGAGCAGTACTTC
V gene: TRBV6-5; J gene: TRBJ2-2; D gene: -; clone size: once; CDR3 protein: CASSSRGVTGELFF; CDR3 DNA: TGTGCCAGCAGTTCCCGAGGAGTGACCGGGGAGCTGTTTTTT